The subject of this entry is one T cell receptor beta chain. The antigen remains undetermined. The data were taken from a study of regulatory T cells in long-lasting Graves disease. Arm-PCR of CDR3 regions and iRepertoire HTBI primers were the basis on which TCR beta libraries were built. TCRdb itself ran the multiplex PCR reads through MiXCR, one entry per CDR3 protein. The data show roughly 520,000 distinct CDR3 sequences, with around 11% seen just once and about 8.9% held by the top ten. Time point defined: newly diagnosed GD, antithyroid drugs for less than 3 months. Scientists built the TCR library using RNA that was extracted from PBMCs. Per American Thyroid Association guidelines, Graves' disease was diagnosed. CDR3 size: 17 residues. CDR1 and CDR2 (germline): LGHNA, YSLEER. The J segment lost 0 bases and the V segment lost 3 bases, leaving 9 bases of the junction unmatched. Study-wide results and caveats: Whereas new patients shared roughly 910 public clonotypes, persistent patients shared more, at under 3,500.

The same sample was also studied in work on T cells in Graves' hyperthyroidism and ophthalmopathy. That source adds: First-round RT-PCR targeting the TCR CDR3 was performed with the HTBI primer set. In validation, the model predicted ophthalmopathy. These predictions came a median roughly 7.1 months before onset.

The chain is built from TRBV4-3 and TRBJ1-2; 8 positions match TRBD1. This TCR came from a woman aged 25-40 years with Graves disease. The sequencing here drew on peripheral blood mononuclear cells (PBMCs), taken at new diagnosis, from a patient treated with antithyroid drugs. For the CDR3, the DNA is TGCGCCAGCAGCCAGGACAGGACAGGGAGAGCTAACTATGGCTACACCTTC. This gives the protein CASSQDRTGRANYGYTF.